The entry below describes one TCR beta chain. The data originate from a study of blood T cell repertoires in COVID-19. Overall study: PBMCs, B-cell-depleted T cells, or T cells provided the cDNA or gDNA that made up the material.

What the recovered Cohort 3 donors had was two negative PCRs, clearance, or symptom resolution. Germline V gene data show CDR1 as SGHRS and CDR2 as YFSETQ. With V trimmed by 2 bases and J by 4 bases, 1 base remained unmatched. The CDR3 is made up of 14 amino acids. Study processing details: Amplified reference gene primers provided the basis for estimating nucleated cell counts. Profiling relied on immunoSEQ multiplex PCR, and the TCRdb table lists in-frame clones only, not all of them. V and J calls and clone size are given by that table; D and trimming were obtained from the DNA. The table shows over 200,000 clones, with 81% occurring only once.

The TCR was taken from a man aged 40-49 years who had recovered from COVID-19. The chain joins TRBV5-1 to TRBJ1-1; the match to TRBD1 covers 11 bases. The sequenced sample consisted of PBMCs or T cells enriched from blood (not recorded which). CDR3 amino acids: CASSLGTGGTEAFF. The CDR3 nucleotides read TGCGCCAGCAGCTTAGGGACAGGGGGCACTGAAGCTTTCTTT.